This TCR beta chain was documented in a study of blood T cell repertoires in COVID-19 (dated by TCRdb to the early 2020s). In the study overall: The collaborator samples originated in the United States, Italy and Spain and spanned the acute and convalescent phases of COVID-19. The samples were drawn from the first 160 participants of the ongoing ImmuneRACE study and from over a thousand subjects provided by 6 global collaborators. HLA class I and class II types, where available, came from metadata supplied by the sample provider rather than from assay-based typing. Deeply sampled blood TCRbeta repertoires from subjects exposed to, actively infected with, or recovered from COVID-19 were included in the dataset. The material from the prospective study consisted of cDNA or gDNA derived from T cells, B-cell-depleted T cells, or PBMCs. The repertoires were made available in a free public database intended to serve as a resource for research on the immune response to SARS-CoV-2. Nearly every sample came with metadata listing a de-identified subject ID, COVID-19 status, age in years and sex.

Broader findings and caveats from the paper: The quantity of clinical and demographic metadata differed by source and by participant and was supplied without curation.

Taken from cysteine to phenylalanine, the CDR3 has 17 residues. Only the CDR3 region is kept as DNA, spanning 51 bases read in frame from base 1. CDR1 is given as SEHNR and CDR2 as FQNEAQ, both from the germline V gene (reference sequence). Cut back by 2 bases and 0 bases, the V and J ends lie 13 bases apart. TCRbeta CDR3 regions were amplified from genomic DNA by means of the immunoSEQ Assay, a bias-controlled multiplex PCR. In the source study's methods: Nucleated cell counts per sample were estimated from amplification of reference gene primers within the assay. Sequence reads were collapsed and filtered to measure the absolute abundance of every unique TCRbeta CDR3 rearrangement. For each sample, productive Simpson clonality was calculated as the square root of Simpson's diversity index over productive rearrangements. This is the immuneACCESS table as TCRdb keeps it, with only in-frame sequences that have V and J called. A part of the clones is gone; compared with another copy, unresolved V genes explain less than half, and the rest is unexplained. The DNA gave D and trimming, while V, J and clone size come from that table. The sample includes under 170,000 clones, with over 65% observed a single time. Roughly 2.3% of the sample is held by the ten biggest clonotypes.

Each collaborating institution followed its own protocols to collect whole blood in K2EDTA tubes. For TCRbeta analysis, collaborators shipped samples as frozen whole blood, isolated PBMCs, or DNA extracted from either of those sample types. Regarding this clone: Its specific antigen is unknown. No base quality values were provided; no much bigger clone lies one nucleotide off.

The sequence joins TRBV7-9 to TRBJ1-4; a tentative D call is TRBD1 (6 bases match). This sequence was found in a man aged 65-85 years with acute or convalescent COVID-19. The sample was peripheral blood. The CDR3 sequence is CASSLPAGDTTNEKLFF. The nucleotide sequence reads TGTGCCAGCAGCTTACCGGCAGGGGATACAACTAATGAAAAACTGTTTTTT. Here the CDR3 is joined to the reference TRBV7-9 and TRBJ1-4 genes, and the full variable domain is: DTGVSQNPRHKITKRGQNVTFRCDPISEHNRLYWYRQTLGQGPEFLTYFQNEAQLEKSRLLSDRFSAERPKGSFSTLEIQRTEQGDSAMYLCASSLPAGDTTNEKLFFGSGTQLSVL.